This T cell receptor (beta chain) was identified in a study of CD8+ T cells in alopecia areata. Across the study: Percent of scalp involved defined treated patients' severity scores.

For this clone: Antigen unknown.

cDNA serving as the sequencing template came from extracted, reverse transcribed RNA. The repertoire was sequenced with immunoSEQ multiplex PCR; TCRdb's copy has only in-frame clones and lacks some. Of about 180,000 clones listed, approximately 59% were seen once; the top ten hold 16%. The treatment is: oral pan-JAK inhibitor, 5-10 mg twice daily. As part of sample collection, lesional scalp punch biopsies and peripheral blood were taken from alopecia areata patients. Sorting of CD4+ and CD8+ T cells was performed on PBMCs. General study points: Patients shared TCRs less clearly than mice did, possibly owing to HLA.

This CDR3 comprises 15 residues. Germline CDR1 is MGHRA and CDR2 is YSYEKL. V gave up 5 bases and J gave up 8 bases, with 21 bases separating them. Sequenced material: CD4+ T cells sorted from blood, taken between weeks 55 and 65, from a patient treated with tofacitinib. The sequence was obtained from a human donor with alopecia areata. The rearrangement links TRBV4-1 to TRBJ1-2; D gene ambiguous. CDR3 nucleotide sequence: TGCGCCAGCAGCGTGAGCCTCCTAACGCTTGGGGGCTACACCTTC. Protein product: CASSVSLLTLGGYTF.